Listed below are T cell receptor beta chains from one sample, sequenced in a study of T cells in Graves' hyperthyroidism and ophthalmopathy. TCRdb used MiXCR to reprocess the multiplex PCR reads, holding one entry per CDR3 protein. The data contain approximately 490,000 distinct CDR3 sequences, less than 25% of them singletons. Sequenced material: blood. These receptors all come from a woman aged 70-85 years with Graves' ophthalmopathy. The CDR3 runs from the conserved cysteine through the conserved F or W. The D gene is left open where the match is weak. Size is omitted from some rows. Given values are once, few, many or a class for expanded clones.

len: 16
d_gene: -
j_gene: TRBJ2-7
v_gene: TRBV4-1
abundance: -
CDR3nt: TGCGCCAGCAGCCAAGAGACTGCTAAGGCGACCTACGAGCAGTACTTC
CDR3aa: CASSQETAKATYEQYF

len: 15
d_gene: -
j_gene: TRBJ1-5
v_gene: TRBV12-3/TRBV12-4
abundance: many
CDR3nt: TGTGCCAGCAGTTTCGCGGGGTCGGGCAATCAGCCCCAGCATTTT
CDR3aa: CASSFAGSGNQPQHF

len: 16
d_gene: TRBD1
j_gene: TRBJ1-5
v_gene: TRBV6-1
abundance: few
CDR3nt: TGTGCCAGCATAAACGCCCAGGGACAGGGCTGGCAGCCCCAGCATTTT
CDR3aa: CASINAQGQGWQPQHF

len: 16
d_gene: TRBD1
j_gene: TRBJ1-2
v_gene: TRBV28
abundance: many
CDR3nt: TGTGCCAGCAGCCCCTTCGGACAGGGGGCTCTTAATGGCTACACCTTC
CDR3aa: CASSPFGQGALNGYTF

len: 14
d_gene: -
j_gene: TRBJ2-5
v_gene: TRBV30
abundance: few
CDR3nt: TGTGCCTGGAGTGTACAAAGGGGTCAAGAGACCCAGTACTTC
CDR3aa: CAWSVQRGQETQYF

len: 13
d_gene: -
j_gene: TRBJ1-6
v_gene: TRBV7-9
abundance: many
CDR3nt: TGTGCCAGCAGCTTAGGCCTTAATTCACCCCTCCACTTT
CDR3aa: CASSLGLNSPLHF

len: 13
d_gene: -
j_gene: TRBJ1-2
v_gene: TRBV7-2
abundance: few
CDR3nt: TGTGCCAGCAGCTATGCCCAGATCTATGGCTACACCTTC
CDR3aa: CASSYAQIYGYTF

len: 14
d_gene: -
j_gene: TRBJ2-7
v_gene: TRBV9
abundance: few
CDR3nt: TGTGCCAGCGCTGGGGGGGCGGAGAGCTACGAGCAGTACTTC
CDR3aa: CASAGGAESYEQYF

len: 15
d_gene: TRBD2
j_gene: TRBJ2-3
v_gene: TRBV12-3/TRBV12-4
abundance: -
CDR3nt: TGTGCCAGCAAGATGGGACTAGCGGGCACAGATACGCAGTATTTT
CDR3aa: CASKMGLAGTDTQYF

len: 13
d_gene: -
j_gene: TRBJ2-7
v_gene: TRBV7-9
abundance: -
CDR3nt: TGTGCCAGCATGGAACCCTTAACCTACGAGCAGTACTTC
CDR3aa: CASMEPLTYEQYF

len: 15
d_gene: -
j_gene: TRBJ2-1
v_gene: TRBV9
abundance: few
CDR3nt: TGTGCCAGCAGCGTAGGGAGCGTCCCAATACATGAGCAGTTCTTC
CDR3aa: CASSVGSVPIHEQFF

len: 13
d_gene: -
j_gene: TRBJ1-2
v_gene: TRBV13
abundance: few
CDR3nt: TGTGCCTGTCGGGACCGAGGATACTATGGCTACACCTTC
CDR3aa: CACRDRGYYGYTF

len: 16
d_gene: -
j_gene: TRBJ1-1
v_gene: TRBV29-1
abundance: -
CDR3nt: TGCAGCGTTGAAACCCCACGTTTCGGGACCCACCTTGAAGCTTTCTTT
CDR3aa: CSVETPRFGTHLEAFF

len: 12
d_gene: TRBD1
j_gene: TRBJ1-2
v_gene: TRBV20-1
abundance: -
CDR3nt: TGCAGTGCCAGGGGGGACAGGGATGGCTACACCTTC
CDR3aa: CSARGDRDGYTF

len: 13
d_gene: TRBD1
j_gene: TRBJ2-7
v_gene: TRBV29-1
abundance: -
CDR3nt: TGCAGCGTTGACTGGGACAGGACTGGTTGGCAGTACTTC
CDR3aa: CSVDWDRTGWQYF

len: 13
d_gene: -
j_gene: TRBJ2-2
v_gene: TRBV10-2
abundance: many
CDR3nt: TGCGCCAGCAGGGTTTCCGGGACCGGGGAGCTGTTTTTT
CDR3aa: CASRVSGTGELFF